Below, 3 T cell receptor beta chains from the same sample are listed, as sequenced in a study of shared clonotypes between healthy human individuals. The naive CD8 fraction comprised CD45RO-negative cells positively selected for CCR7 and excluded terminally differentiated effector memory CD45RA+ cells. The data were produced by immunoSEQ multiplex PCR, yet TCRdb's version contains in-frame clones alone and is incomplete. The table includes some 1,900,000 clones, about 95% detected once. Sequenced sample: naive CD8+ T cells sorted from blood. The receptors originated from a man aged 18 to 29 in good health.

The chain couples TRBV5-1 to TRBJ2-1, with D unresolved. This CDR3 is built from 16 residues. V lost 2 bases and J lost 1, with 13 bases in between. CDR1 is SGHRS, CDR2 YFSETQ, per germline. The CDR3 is CASSLGPSPSYNEQFF. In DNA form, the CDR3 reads TGCGCCAGCAGCTTAGGTCCCTCCCCGTCCTACAATGAGCAGTTCTTC.

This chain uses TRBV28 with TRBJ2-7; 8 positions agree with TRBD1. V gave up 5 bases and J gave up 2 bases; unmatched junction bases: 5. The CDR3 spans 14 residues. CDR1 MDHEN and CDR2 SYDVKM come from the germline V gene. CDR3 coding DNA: TGTGCCAGCAGTCCTACAGGGGGAACCTACGAGCAGTACTTC. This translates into CASSPTGGTYEQYF.

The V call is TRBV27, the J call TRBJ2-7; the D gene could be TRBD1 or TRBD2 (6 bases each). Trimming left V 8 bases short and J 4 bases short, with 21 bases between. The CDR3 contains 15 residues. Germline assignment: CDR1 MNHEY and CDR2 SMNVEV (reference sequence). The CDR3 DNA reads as TGTGCCAGCGGGACAAACGTCGCGGGGATATACGAGCAGTACTTC. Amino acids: CASGTNVAGIYEQYF.